This T cell receptor beta chain was sequenced during a study of blood T cell repertoires in COVID-19. Study information: The samples span acute and convalescent COVID-19 from the United States, Italy and Spain. The analysed material was cDNA or gDNA that came from T cells, B-cell-depleted T cells, or PBMCs.

In the original processing: Reference gene primers were amplified, and this amplification served to estimate nucleated cell counts. Method: immunoSEQ multiplex PCR; TCRdb's copy keeps in-frame clones and lacks some. That table furnishes V, J and clone size, whereas the DNA furnished D and trimming. The repertoire holds approximately 200,000 clones, with 70% to 80% as singletons. This clone was observed once. The specimen was peripheral blood. The sequence was obtained from a woman aged 50 to 60 with acute or convalescent COVID-19.

CDR3 sequence (DNA): TGTGCCAGCAGCTTAGCGGCTTTTTACGAGCAGTACTTC. This codes for CASSLAAFYEQYF. This rearrangement joins TRBV7-2 to TRBJ2-7; D uncertain. CDR1 is SGHTA, CDR2 FQGNSA, per germline. With 0 bases removed from V and 4 bases from J, the gap between germline ends came to 7 bases. There are 13 residues in the CDR3.